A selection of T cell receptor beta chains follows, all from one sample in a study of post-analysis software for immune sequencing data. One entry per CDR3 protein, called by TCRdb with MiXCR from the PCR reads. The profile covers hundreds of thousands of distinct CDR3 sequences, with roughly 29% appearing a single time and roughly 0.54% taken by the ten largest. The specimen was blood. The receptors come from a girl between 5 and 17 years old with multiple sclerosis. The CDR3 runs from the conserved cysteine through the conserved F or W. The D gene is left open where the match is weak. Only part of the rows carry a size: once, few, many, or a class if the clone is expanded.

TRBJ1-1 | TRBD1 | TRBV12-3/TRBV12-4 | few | CASRRDRVIAEAFF | TGTGCCTCTCGCCGGGACAGGGTGATAGCTGAAGCTTTCTTT
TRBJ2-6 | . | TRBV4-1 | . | CASSQDKNPSGGANVLTF | TGCGCCAGCAGCCAAGATAAGAATCCGTCGGGCGGGGCCAACGTCCTGACTTTC
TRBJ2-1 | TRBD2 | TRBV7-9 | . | CASSLYQGGGGSYNEQFF | TGTGCCAGCAGCTTATATCAGGGCGGCGGGGGCTCCTACAATGAGCAGTTCTTC
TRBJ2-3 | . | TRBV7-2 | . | CASDRHPDTQYF | TGTGCCAGCGACCGACACCCAGATACGCAGTATTTT
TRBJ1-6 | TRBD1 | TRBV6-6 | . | CASSYAGGPSSPLHF | TGTGCCAGCAGTTACGCAGGGGGTCCCAGTTCACCCCTCCACTTT
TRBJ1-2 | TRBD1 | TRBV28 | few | CASGEDRAPHYGYTF | TGTGCCAGCGGGGAGGACAGGGCGCCACACTATGGCTACACCTTC
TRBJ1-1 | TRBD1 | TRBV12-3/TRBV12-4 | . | CASRRTGWTEAFF | TGTGCCAGCAGGAGGACAGGGTGGACTGAAGCTTTCTTT
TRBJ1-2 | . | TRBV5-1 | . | CASSLDPPSVYGYTF | TGCGCCAGCAGCTTGGATCCCCCAAGCGTCTATGGCTACACCTTC
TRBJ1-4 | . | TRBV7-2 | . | CASQKQGSTNEKLFF | TGTGCCAGCCAAAAACAGGGATCAACTAATGAAAAACTGTTTTTT
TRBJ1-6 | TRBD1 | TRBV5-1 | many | CASSLEPGGGNSPLHF | TGCGCCAGCAGCTTGGAGCCAGGGGGCGGAAATTCACCCCTCCACTTT
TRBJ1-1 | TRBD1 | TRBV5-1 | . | CASRSDRGGPEAFF | TGCGCCAGCAGATCCGACAGGGGCGGTCCTGAAGCTTTCTTT
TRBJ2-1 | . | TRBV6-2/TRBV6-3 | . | CASSYGAGSYNEQFF | TGTGCCAGCAGTTACGGGGCGGGAAGCTACAATGAGCAGTTCTTC
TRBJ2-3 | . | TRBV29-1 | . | CSHSSTSDAQYF | TGCAGCCACTCGTCGACATCAGATGCGCAGTATTTT
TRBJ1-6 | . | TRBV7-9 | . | CASSPGGVGSPLHF | TGTGCCAGCAGCCCCGGGGGTGTCGGTTCACCCCTCCACTTT
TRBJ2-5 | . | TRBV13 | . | CASSLEYSRQETQYF | TGTGCCAGCAGCTTAGAGTACAGCCGACAGGAGACCCAGTACTTC
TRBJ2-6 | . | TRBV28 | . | CASSLQSGELGANVLTF | TGTGCCAGCAGTCTCCAATCCGGGGAGCTTGGGGCCAACGTCCTGACTTTC
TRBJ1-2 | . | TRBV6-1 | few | CASSPRGAGYGYTF | TGTGCCAGCAGTCCCCGCGGGGCGGGTTATGGCTACACCTTC
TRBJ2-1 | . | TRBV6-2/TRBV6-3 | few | CASSYSLSRGNEQFF | TGTGCCAGCAGTTACTCGTTGTCTCGCGGCAATGAGCAGTTCTTC
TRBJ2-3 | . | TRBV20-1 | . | CSARVVTFADTQYF | TGCAGTGCTAGAGTAGTTACATTTGCAGATACGCAGTATTTT
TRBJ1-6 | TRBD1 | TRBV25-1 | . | CASSGWDLTGASSYNSPLHF | TGTGCCAGCAGTGGGTGGGATTTGACAGGGGCGAGCTCCTATAATTCACCCCTCCACTTT
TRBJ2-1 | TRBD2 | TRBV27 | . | CASSSGWRGGLSEQFF | TGTGCCAGCAGTTCCGGTTGGCGGGGGGGTTTGAGTGAGCAGTTCTTC
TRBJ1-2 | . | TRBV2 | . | CASSEKVGPAYGYTF | TGTGCCAGCAGTGAAAAGGTCGGGCCAGCCTATGGCTACACCTTC
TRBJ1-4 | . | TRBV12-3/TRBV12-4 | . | CASSPGSGEGEKLFF | TGTGCCAGCAGCCCAGGGTCGGGGGAGGGGGAAAAACTGTTTTTT
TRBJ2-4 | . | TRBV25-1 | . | CAGSRDTLAKNIQYF | TGTGCCGGCAGCCGGGACACACTAGCCAAAAACATTCAGTACTTC
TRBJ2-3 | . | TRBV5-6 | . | CASSLGRRVSTDTQYF | TGTGCCAGCAGCTTAGGGCGAAGAGTTAGCACAGATACGCAGTATTTT
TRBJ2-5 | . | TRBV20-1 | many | CSADSGQETQYF | TGCAGTGCGGACAGTGGGCAAGAGACCCAGTACTTC
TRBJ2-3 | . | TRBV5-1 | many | CASSLDDTQYF | TGCGCCAGCAGCTTAGACGATACGCAGTATTTT
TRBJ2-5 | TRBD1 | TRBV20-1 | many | CSARDRGGETQYF | TGCAGTGCTAGGGACAGGGGTGGTGAGACCCAGTACTTC
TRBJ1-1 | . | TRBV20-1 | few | CSANRNREPNTEAFF | TGCAGTGCTAATCGGAATCGGGAGCCCAACACTGAAGCTTTCTTT
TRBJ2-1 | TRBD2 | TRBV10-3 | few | CAITGLAGGPVNEQFF | TGTGCCATCACAGGACTAGCGGGGGGCCCGGTCAATGAGCAGTTCTTC
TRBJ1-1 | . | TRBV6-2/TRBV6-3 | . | CASSYPTAGVTLLGTEAFF | TGTGCCAGCAGTTACCCCACGGCTGGGGTTACTTTGCTCGGCACTGAAGCTTTCTTT
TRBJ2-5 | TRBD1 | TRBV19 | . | CASSADRGFQETQYF | TGTGCCAGTAGTGCGGACAGGGGCTTTCAAGAGACCCAGTACTTC
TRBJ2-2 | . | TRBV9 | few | CASSTYRAPGAGELFF | TGTGCCAGCAGCACCTACCGGGCCCCGGGGGCCGGGGAGCTGTTTTTT
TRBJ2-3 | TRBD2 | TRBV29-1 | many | CSVELATSGTDTQYF | TGCAGCGTTGAATTGGCAACTAGCGGCACAGATACGCAGTATTTT
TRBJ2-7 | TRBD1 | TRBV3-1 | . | CASSQQPGGPGYEQYF | TGTGCCAGCAGCCAACAACCAGGGGGCCCTGGGTACGAGCAGTACTTC
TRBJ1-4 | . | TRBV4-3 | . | CASSQGGGGTNEKLFF | TGCGCCAGCAGCCAAGGAGGCGGGGGAACTAATGAAAAACTGTTTTTT
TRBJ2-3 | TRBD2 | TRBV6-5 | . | CASRRGGGAPNTQYF | TGTGCCAGCCGGAGGGGCGGGGGGGCCCCTAATACGCAGTATTTT
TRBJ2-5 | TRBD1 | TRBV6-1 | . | CASSAGLDRIWETQYF | TGTGCCAGCAGTGCCGGGCTGGACAGGATCTGGGAGACCCAGTACTTC
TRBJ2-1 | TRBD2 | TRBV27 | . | CASTPRLADEQFF | TGTGCCAGCACCCCCCGACTAGCAGATGAGCAGTTCTTC
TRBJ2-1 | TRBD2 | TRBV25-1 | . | CASNRAGIYNEQFF | TGTGCCAGCAACCGAGCGGGGATATACAATGAGCAGTTCTTC
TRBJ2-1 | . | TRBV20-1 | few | CSANGYNEQFF | TGCAGTGCTAACGGTTACAATGAGCAGTTCTTC
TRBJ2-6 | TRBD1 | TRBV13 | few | CATGQGARGANVLTF | TGTGCCACGGGACAGGGGGCGCGTGGGGCCAACGTCCTGACTTTC
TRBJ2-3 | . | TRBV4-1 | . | CASSQELDFTGTQYF | TGCGCCAGCAGCCAAGAACTTGATTTCACAGGTACGCAGTATTTT
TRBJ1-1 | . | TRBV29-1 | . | CSEWEDTEAFF | TGCAGCGAATGGGAGGACACTGAAGCTTTCTTT
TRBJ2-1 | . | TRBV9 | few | CASSVGGGPRDNEQFF | TGTGCCAGCAGCGTAGGGGGGGGGCCTCGTGACAATGAGCAGTTCTTC
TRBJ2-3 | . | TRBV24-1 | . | CATGPGDTQYF | TGTGCCACCGGTCCAGGAGATACGCAGTATTTT
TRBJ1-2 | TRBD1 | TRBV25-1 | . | CASRETGGVYGYTF | TGTGCCAGCAGAGAGACAGGGGGCGTATATGGCTACACCTTC
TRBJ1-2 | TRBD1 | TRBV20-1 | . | CSARDETGFGYTF | TGCAGTGCTAGAGATGAGACAGGGTTTGGCTACACCTTC
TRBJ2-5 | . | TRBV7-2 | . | CASSHATETQYF | TGTGCCAGCAGCCATGCAACGGAGACCCAGTACTTC
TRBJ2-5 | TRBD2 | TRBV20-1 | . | CSARDLGGSSQETQYF | TGCAGTGCTAGAGATCTGGGGGGGAGCTCCCAAGAGACCCAGTACTTC
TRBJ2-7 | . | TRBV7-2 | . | CASSLLGGQYF | TGTGCCAGCAGCTTATTGGGGGGGCAGTACTTC
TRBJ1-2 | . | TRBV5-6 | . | CASSMLPGHLMNYGYTF | TGTGCCAGCAGCATGTTACCGGGACACCTGATGAACTATGGCTACACCTTC
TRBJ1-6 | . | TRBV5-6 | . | CASILGGVYNSPLHF | TGTGCCAGCATCCTAGGGGGTGTCTATAATTCACCCCTCCACTTT
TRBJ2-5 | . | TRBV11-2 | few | CASRTTTQAYQETQYF | TGTGCCAGCAGGACCACCACACAGGCCTACCAAGAGACCCAGTACTTC